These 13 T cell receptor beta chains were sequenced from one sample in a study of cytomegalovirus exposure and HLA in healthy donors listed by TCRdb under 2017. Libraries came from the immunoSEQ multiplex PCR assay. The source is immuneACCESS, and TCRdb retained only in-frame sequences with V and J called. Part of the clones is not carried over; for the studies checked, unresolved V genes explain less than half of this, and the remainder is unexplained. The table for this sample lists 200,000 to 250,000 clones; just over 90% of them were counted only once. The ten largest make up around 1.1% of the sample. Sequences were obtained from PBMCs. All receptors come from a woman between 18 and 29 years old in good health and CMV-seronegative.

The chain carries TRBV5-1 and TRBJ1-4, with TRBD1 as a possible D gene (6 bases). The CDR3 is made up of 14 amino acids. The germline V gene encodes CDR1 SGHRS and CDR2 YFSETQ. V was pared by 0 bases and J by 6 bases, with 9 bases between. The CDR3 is CASSLGAGDEKLFF. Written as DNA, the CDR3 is TGCGCCAGCAGCTTGGGAGCAGGGGATGAAAAACTGTTTTTT.

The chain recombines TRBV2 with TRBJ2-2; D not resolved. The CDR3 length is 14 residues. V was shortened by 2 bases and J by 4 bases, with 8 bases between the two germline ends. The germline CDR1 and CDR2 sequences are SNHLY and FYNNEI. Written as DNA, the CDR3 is TGTGCCAGCAGTGAACTCTTTCTCACCGGGGAGCTGTTTTTT. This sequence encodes CASSELFLTGELFF.

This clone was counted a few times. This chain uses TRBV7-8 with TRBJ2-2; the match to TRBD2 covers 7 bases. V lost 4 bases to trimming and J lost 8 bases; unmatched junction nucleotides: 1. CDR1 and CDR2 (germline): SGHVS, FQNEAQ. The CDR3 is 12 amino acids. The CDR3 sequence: CASSYGRGELFF. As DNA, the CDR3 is TGTGCCAGCAGCTACGGGAGGGGGGAGCTGTTTTTT.

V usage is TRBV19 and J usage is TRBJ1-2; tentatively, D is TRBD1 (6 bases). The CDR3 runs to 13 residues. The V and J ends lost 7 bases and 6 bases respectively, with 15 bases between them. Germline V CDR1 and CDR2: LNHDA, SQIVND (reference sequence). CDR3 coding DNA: TGTGCCAGTAAACAAACAGGGTTAGATGGCTACACCTTC. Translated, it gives CASKQTGLDGYTF.

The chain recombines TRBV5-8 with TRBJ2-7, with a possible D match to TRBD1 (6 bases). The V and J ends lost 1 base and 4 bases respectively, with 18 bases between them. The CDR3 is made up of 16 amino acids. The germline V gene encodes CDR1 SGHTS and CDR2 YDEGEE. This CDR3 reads CASSLTWGRSGYEQYF. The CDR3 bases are TGTGCCAGCAGCTTGACATGGGGGCGAAGTGGGTACGAGCAGTACTTC.

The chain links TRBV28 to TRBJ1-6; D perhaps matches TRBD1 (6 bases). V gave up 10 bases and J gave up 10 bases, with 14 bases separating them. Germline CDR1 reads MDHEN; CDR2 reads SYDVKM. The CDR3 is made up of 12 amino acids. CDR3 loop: CATVQGGSPLHF. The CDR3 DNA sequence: TGTGCCACGGTACAAGGGGGATCACCCCTCCACTTT. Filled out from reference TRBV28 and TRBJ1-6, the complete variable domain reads DVKVTQSSRYLVKRTGEKVFLECVQDMDHENMFWYRQDPGLGLRLIYFSYDVKMKEKGDIPEGYSVSREKKERFSLILESASTNQTSMYLCATVQGGSPLHFGNGTRLTVT.

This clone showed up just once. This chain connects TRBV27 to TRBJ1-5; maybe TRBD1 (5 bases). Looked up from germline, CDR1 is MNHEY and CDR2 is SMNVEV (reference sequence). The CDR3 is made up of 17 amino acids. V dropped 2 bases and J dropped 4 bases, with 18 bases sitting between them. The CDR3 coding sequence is TGTGCCAGCAGTTTAAGATTTGGTGGCAGGGCGAATCAGCCCCAGCATTTT. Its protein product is CASSLRFGGRANQPQHF.

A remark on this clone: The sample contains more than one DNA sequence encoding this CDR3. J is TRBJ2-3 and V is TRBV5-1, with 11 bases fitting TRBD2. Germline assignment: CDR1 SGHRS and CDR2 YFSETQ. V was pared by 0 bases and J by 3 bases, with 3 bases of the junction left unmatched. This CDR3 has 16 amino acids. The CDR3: CASSLGLAGLTDTQYF. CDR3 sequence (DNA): TGCGCCAGCAGCTTGGGACTAGCGGGACTTACAGATACGCAGTATTTT.

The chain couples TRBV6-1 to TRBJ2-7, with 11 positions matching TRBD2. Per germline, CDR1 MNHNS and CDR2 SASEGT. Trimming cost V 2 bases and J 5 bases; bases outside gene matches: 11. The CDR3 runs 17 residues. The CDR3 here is CASSESWASGRFHEQYF. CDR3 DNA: TGTGCCAGCAGTGAAAGTTGGGCTAGCGGGAGGTTCCACGAGCAGTACTTC.

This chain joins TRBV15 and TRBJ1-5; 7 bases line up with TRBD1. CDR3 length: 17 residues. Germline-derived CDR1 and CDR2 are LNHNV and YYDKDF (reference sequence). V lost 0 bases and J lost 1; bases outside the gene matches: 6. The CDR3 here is CATSREVRGTSNQPQHF. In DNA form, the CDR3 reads TGTGCCACCAGCAGAGAGGTCAGGGGGACCAGCAATCAGCCCCAGCATTTT. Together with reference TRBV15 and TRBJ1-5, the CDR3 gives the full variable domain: DAMVIQNPRYQVTQFGKPVTLSCSQTLNHNVMYWYQQKSSQAPKLLFHYYDKDFNNEADTPDNFQSRRPNTSFCFLDIRSPGLGDTAMYLCATSREVRGTSNQPQHFGDGTRLSIL.

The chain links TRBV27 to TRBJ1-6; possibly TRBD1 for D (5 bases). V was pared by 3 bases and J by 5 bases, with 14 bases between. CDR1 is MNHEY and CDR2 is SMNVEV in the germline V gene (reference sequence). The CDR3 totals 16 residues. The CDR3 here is CASSFTTAPNNSPLHF. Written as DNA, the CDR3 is TGTGCCAGCAGTTTTACGACAGCGCCTAATAATTCACCCCTCCACTTT.

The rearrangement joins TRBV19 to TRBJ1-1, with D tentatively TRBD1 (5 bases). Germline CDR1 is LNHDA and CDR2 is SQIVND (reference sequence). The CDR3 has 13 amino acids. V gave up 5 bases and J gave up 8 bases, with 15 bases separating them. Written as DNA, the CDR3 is TGTGCCAGTAGTCGACAGCGGGACGACGAAGCTTTCTTT. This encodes CASSRQRDDEAFF.

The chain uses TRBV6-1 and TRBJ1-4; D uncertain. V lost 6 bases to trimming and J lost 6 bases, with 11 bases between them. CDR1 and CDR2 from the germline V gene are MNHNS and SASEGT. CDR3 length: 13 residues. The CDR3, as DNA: TGTGCCAGCAGGGCTTATACCTATGAAAAACTGTTTTTT. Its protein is CASRAYTYEKLFF.